This TCR beta chain was captured by sequencing in a study of blood T cell repertoires in COVID-19. As for the study in general: Italy, Spain and the United States were the sources of the convalescent and acute COVID-19 samples.

In the original processing: Amplification of reference gene primers provided the estimated nucleated cell counts. Clones were read by immunoSEQ multiplex PCR, and TCRdb kept only the in-frame ones, dropping some. Clonal size and the V and J genes are those of that table, whereas D and trimming came from the DNA. The sample lists 250,000 to 300,000 clones, approximately 89% seen once, with roughly 10% in the top ten. With V trimmed by 1 base and J by 9 bases, 3 bases remained unmatched. Germline CDR1 reads LGHDT; CDR2 reads YNNKEL (reference sequence). This CDR3 has 13 amino acids. This chain connects TRBV3-1 (or the pseudogene TRBV3-2) to TRBJ1-3, with 7 bases identical to TRBD1. The sample comprised peripheral blood. The TCR was taken from a woman in her sixties or seventies with COVID-19, enrolled during active disease. CDR3 sequence reads: CASSQVQGGTIYF. For the CDR3, the DNA is TGTGCCAGCAGCCAAGTCCAGGGGGGCACCATATATTTT.